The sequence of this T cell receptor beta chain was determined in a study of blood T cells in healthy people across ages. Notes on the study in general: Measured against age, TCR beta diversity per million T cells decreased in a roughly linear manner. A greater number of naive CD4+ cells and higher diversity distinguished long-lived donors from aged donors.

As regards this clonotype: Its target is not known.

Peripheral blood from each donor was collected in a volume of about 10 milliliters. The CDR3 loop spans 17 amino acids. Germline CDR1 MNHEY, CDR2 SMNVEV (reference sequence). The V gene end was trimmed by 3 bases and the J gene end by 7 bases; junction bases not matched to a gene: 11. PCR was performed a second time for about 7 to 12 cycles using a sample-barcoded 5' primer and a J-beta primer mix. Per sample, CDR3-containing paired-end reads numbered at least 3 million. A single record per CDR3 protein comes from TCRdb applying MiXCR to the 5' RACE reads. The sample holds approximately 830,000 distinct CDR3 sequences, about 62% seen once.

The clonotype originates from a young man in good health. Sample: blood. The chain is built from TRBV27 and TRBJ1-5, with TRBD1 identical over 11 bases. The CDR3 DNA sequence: TGTGCCAGCAGTTTCTCTTCCGGGACAGGGGGTAGGCAGCCCCAGCATTTT. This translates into CASSFSSGTGGRQPQHF.